The 20 T cell receptor beta chains listed next were all sequenced from one sample in a study of shared clonotypes between healthy human individuals. Assay: immunoSEQ multiplex PCR; the TCRdb copy retains only in-frame clones and omits some. The sample lists about 520,000 clones, more than 65% occurring once. The source material was PBMCs. Receptors originate from a middle-aged woman in good health. Some clones in this sample may be carry-over from other donors' samples.

This chain links TRBV7-2 with TRBJ2-3, with TRBD2 matching 7 bases. There are 14 residues in the CDR3. V lost 4 bases to trimming and J lost 6 bases; unmatched junction nucleotides: 7. Germline V CDR1 and CDR2: SGHTA, FQGNSA. CDR3 nucleotide sequence: TGTGCCAGCAGCTCCATGGCGGGGGTGGATACGCAGTATTTT. As protein: CASSSMAGVDTQYF. Looking up the rest from reference TRBV7-2 and TRBJ2-3 gives the full variable domain: GAGVSQSPSNKVTEKGKDVELRCDPISGHTALYWYRQSLGQGLEFLIYFQGNSAPDKSGLPSDRFSAERTGGSVSTLTIQRTQQEDSAVYLCASSSMAGVDTQYFGPGTRLTVL.

The J gene is TRBJ1-5, the V gene TRBV15; 8 bases match TRBD1. This CDR3 comprises 15 residues. Germline loops: CDR1 LNHNV, CDR2 YYDKDF (reference sequence). The junction had 4 bases not matched to a gene; V was cut back by 2 bases and J by 4 bases. CDR3 residues: CATSRSGQENQPQHF. The DNA for the CDR3 is TGTGCCACCAGCAGATCGGGACAGGAGAATCAGCCCCAGCATTTT.

This chain joins TRBV5-5 and TRBJ1-4, with D perhaps matching TRBD1 (6 bases). The CDR3 extends over 14 amino acids. Deletions cut 3 bases from V and 2 bases from J, with 8 bases between. The V gene's germline CDR1 is SGHKS and CDR2 YYEKEE (reference sequence). CDR3 in amino acids: CASSWGGTNEKLFF. In nucleotides, the CDR3 is TGTGCCAGCAGCTGGGGGGGCACTAATGAAAAACTGTTTTTT.

The rearrangement links TRBV6-5 to TRBJ2-2; 7 bases align to TRBD2. Looked up from germline, CDR1 is MNHEY and CDR2 is SVGAGI. The ends lost 6 bases at V and 1 base at J; junction bases unmatched: 5. The CDR3 extends over 15 amino acids. This chain's CDR3 is CASSSTSKNTGELFF. The CDR3 coding sequence is TGTGCCAGCAGCTCGACTAGCAAGAACACCGGGGAGCTGTTTTTT.

A note on this clone: This likely traces to a read error, being one base from a far larger clone. Other DNA sequences in the sample encode the same CDR3. V gene TRBV9 combines with J gene TRBJ2-5; a weak D match, TRBD1 (5 bases). V lost 2 bases to trimming and J lost 2 bases, with 10 bases between them. This CDR3 spans 14 amino acids. Looked up from germline, CDR1 is SGDLS and CDR2 is YYNGEE. This CDR3 reads CASSVDRTQETQYF. The CDR3, as DNA: TGTGCCAGCAGCGTCGACAGAACACAAGAGACCCAGTACTTC.

This clone turned up a few times. CDR3 amino acids: CASSQDGDQPQHF. The CDR3 nucleotides read TGTGCCAGCAGCCAAGATGGGGATCAGCCCCAGCATTTT. This chain joins TRBV4-2 and TRBJ1-5; no clear D gene. The germline CDR1 and CDR2 sequences are LGHNA and YNFKEQ. The CDR3 extends over 13 amino acids. V lost 0 bases to trimming and J lost 5 bases, with 5 bases between them.

On this clone: A far more abundant clone sits one base away, making this likely a read error. The chain couples TRBV19 to TRBJ2-2; 7 bases match TRBD1. The CDR3 sequence is 16 residues long. Germline CDR1 LNHDA, CDR2 SQIVND (reference sequence). The CDR3 reads CASRKGQFLDTWELFF. The CDR3 region has the DNA TGTGCCAGTAGAAAGGGACAGTTCCTCGACACCTGGGAGCTGTTTTTT.

V is TRBV5-4 and J is TRBJ2-5, with 7 bases matching TRBD1. J lost 13 bases, V lost 4 bases, and 16 bases had no gene match. Per the germline V gene, CDR1 is SGHNT and CDR2 is YYREEE (reference sequence). CDR3 size: 14 residues. The CDR3 nucleotides are TGTGCCAGCAGCCCTGGGGGACAGTTTGCGTCCCTGTACTTC. Protein sequence: CASSPGGQFASLYF.

This rearrangement joins TRBV19 to TRBJ2-1; 10 nucleotides match TRBD2. This CDR3 is built from 16 residues. With V trimmed by 1 base and J by 9 bases, 9 bases remained unmatched. Germline CDR1 LNHDA, CDR2 SQIVND (reference sequence). The CDR3 DNA reads as TGTGCCAGTAGTATAGTTGTGACTAGCGGGTCTGTTGAGCAGTTCTTC. Its protein is CASSIVVTSGSVEQFF.

The rearrangement joins TRBV19 to TRBJ2-4; TRBD2 agrees at 7 bases. The germline CDR1 and CDR2 sequences are LNHDA and SQIVND (reference sequence). Trimming removed 5 bases from V and 13 bases from J; junction bases left unmatched: 8. The CDR3 sequence is 12 residues long. CDR3 sequence: CASSALGGAQYF. In DNA, the CDR3 is TGTGCCAGTAGTGCCTTGGGAGGGGCACAGTACTTC.

The chain couples TRBV27 to TRBJ1-2, with 10 nucleotides matching TRBD1. CDR3 length equals 16 residues. The germline CDR1 and CDR2 sequences are MNHEY and SMNVEV (reference sequence). J was trimmed by 3 bases and V by 6 bases; bases with no gene match: 10. The chain's CDR3 is CASRFSTGGAYYGYTF. As DNA, the CDR3 is TGTGCCAGCAGATTCTCGACAGGGGGCGCTTACTATGGCTACACCTTC.

On this clone: It differs at one base from a far larger clone, so likely a read error. V usage is TRBV5-1 and J usage is TRBJ2-2, with a possible D match to TRBD2 (5 bases). The CDR3 length is 14 residues. In germline, CDR1 is SGHRS, CDR2 YFSETQ. CDR3 amino acids: CASSPSNPTGELVF. CDR3 DNA: TGCGCCAGCAGCCCGAGCAATCCCACCGGGGAGCTGGTTTTT. Filled out from reference TRBV5-1 and TRBJ2-2, the complete variable domain reads KAGVTQTPRYLIKTRGQQVTLSCSPISGHRSVSWYQQTPGQGLQFLFEYFSETQRNKGNFPGRFSGRQFSNSRSEMNVSTLELGDSALYLCASSPSNPTGELVFGEGSRLTVL.

The chain uses TRBV5-6 and TRBJ1-1; D uncertain. Trimming took 0 bases from V and 0 from J, leaving 9 bases between them. The CDR3 runs to 15 residues. The V gene's germline CDR1 is SGHDT and CDR2 YYEEEE. The CDR3 nucleotides are TGTGCCAGCAGCTTGGTTGCGGTTATGAACACTGAAGCTTTCTTT. It specifies CASSLVAVMNTEAFF.

The chain couples TRBV7-9 to TRBJ2-3; D is ambiguous. CDR1 SEHNR and CDR2 FQNEAQ come from the germline V gene (reference sequence). Trimming took 1 base from V and 2 from J, leaving 16 bases between them. CDR3 length: 17 amino acids. For the CDR3, the DNA is TGTGCCAGCAGCTTAGGGATCTCGTCCCCTCCCACAGATACGCAGTATTTT. Its protein product is CASSLGISSPPTDTQYF. Full variable domain (missing parts from reference TRBV7-9 and TRBJ2-3): DTGVSQNPRHKITKRGQNVTFRCDPISEHNRLYWYRQTLGQGPEFLTYFQNEAQLEKSRLLSDRFSAERPKGSFSTLEIQRTEQGDSAMYLCASSLGISSPPTDTQYFGPGTRLTVL.

With regard to this clone: Within the sample, other DNA sequences also encode this same CDR3. The rearrangement uses TRBV4-3 and TRBJ1-1, with D unresolved. CDR1 LGHNA and CDR2 YSLEER come from the germline V gene. The CDR3 contains 13 residues. The germline V and J ends were trimmed by 1 base and 4 bases, with 7 bases remaining between them. Written as DNA, the CDR3 is TGCGCCAGCAGCCAAGTTCGGACCACTGAAGCTTTCTTT. As protein: CASSQVRTTEAFF.

The chain couples TRBV7-2 to TRBJ2-7, with D uncertain. Looked up from germline, CDR1 is SGHTA and CDR2 is FQGNSA. V was cut by 5 bases and J by 0 bases, with 17 bases left in between. The CDR3 consists of 16 residues. This CDR3 reads CASSPRRNVFSYEQYF. CDR3 in DNA: TGTGCCAGCAGCCCCCGACGGAATGTTTTCTCCTACGAGCAGTACTTC.

The chain has TRBV6-1 and TRBJ2-3, with 7 bases fitting TRBD2. Germline V gives CDR1 MNHNS, CDR2 SASEGT. With 2 bases clipped from V and 6 bases from J, the junction kept 8 bases outside the gene matches. The CDR3 consists of 15 residues. CDR3 sequence reads: CASSESASGPDTQYF. CDR3 nucleotide sequence: TGTGCCAGCAGTGAATCGGCTAGCGGCCCGGATACGCAGTATTTT.

Notes on this clone: One base separates it from a far larger clone, so it is likely a read error. The chain employs TRBV29-1 and TRBJ2-7; D possibly corresponds to TRBD1 (6 bases). Germline V CDR1 and CDR2: SQVTM, ANQGSEA. The CDR3 covers 14 residues. Trimming removed 5 bases from V and 6 bases from J, with 20 bases in between. The CDR3 coding sequence is TGCAGCGTTACTCCAGGGGATAGGTATCTCGAGCAGTACTTC. As protein: CSVTPGDRYLEQYF.

V usage is TRBV9 and J usage is TRBJ2-1; 8 nucleotides agree with TRBD2. V trimming: 5 bases; J trimming: 8 bases; junction bases outside the gene matches: 15. CDR3 size: 16 residues. Germline V CDR1 and CDR2: SGDLS, YYNGEE. CDR3 residues: CASRAGGTGGFDEQFF. CDR3 sequence (DNA): TGTGCCAGCAGAGCTGGGGGTACGGGAGGGTTCGATGAGCAGTTCTTC.

V gene TRBV18 combines with J gene TRBJ2-2, with 9 bases matching TRBD2. This CDR3 is 16 amino acids long. CDR1 and CDR2 from the germline V gene are KGHSH and LQKENI. Germline trimming cut 1 base from V and 6 bases from J; bases unmatched to any gene: 6. The CDR3 region has the DNA TGTGCCAGCTCACCACAGGGGACTAGCCGGCCCGGGGAGCTGTTTTTT. Its protein product is CASSPQGTSRPGELFF. Variable domain in full (rest from reference TRBV18 and TRBJ2-2): NAGVMQNPRHLVRRRGQEARLRCSPMKGHSHVYWYRQLPEEGLKFMVYLQKENIIDESGMPKERFSAEFPKEGPSILRIQQVVRGDSAAYFCASSPQGTSRPGELFFGEGSRLTVL.